This record looks at one T cell receptor beta chain sequence and its context. The antigen is undetermined. The data belong to a study of CD8 T cells in ankylosing spondylitis. The V end was cut by 4 bases, the J end by 2 bases, with 11 bases between. The CDR3 has 13 amino acids. CDR1 and CDR2 from the germline V gene are SQVTM and ANQGSEA. It was by quantitative 5'-RACE with molecular barcodes that TCR beta libraries were made. In TCRdb, the 5' RACE reads were re-called with MiXCR into one record per CDR3 protein. The sample records 200,000 or so distinct CDR3 sequences, about a quarter being singletons. General observations from the study: What appeared characteristic of ankylosing spondylitis blood was a TCR beta motif of 7 or 8 highly homologous variants. Significantly higher representation of disease-linked clones was reported for matched ankylosing spondylitis synovial fluid. In reactive arthritis synovial fluid and blood, some motif variants had been reported before.

V and J are TRBV29-1 and TRBJ2-5; the D call may be TRBD1 or TRBD2 (6 bases each). Material: blood, either unsorted or a sorted T cell fraction (not recorded which). This clonotype was sampled from a male donor with ankylosing spondylitis or in good health (not recorded which). The CDR3 DNA reads as TGCAGCGTTGTCCAGGGGAGGCAAGAGACCCAGTACTTC. This translates into CSVVQGRQETQYF. Full variable domain (outside the CDR3, taken from reference TRBV29-1 and TRBJ2-5): SAVISQKPSRDICQRGTSLTIQCQVDSQVTMMFWYRQQPGQSLTLIATANQGSEATYESGFVIDKFPISRPNLTFSTLTVSNMSPEDSSIYLCSVVQGRQETQYFGPGTRLLVL.